This T cell receptor beta chain was profiled in a study of Ad26.COV2.S vaccination and SARS-CoV-2 variants (dated by TCRdb to the early 2020s). For context, the study as a whole: Vaccine-arm donors came from COV1001, a multicentre, randomized, double-blind, placebo-controlled phase I-IIa trial of Ad26.COV2.S in healthy adults. Ad26.COV2.S was administered intramuscularly at a dose of 5x10^10 or 1x10^11 viral particles, either as one shot or as two shots given 56 days apart. The specificity and breadth of SARS-CoV-2-reactive T cell receptors after Ad26.COV2.S vaccination were assessed by TCRbeta repertoire sequencing. A total of some 30 samples were included in the TCR-sequenced set, comprising roughly 20 Ad26.COV2.S vaccine recipients, 5 placebo recipients and 8 SARS-CoV-2 convalescent individuals. Trial participants were randomized into five groups of five: low-dose or high-dose Ad26.COV2.S given once or twice, or placebo on both occasions. Investigators did not know the trial group allocation while performing experiments and assessing outcomes.

The immunoSEQ Assay was used to sequence TCRbeta CDR3 regions. After extraction, genomic DNA underwent amplification by bias-controlled multiplex PCR, followed by high-throughput sequencing. The published analysis was carried out like this. To quantify the absolute abundance of every unique TCRbeta CDR3 region, sequences were collapsed and filtered. Usable DNA was measured by amplifying reference genes present in all nucleated cells, and TCRbeta template counts were normalized to that usable DNA to estimate T cell fraction. Repertoire TCRs were annotated as SARS-CoV-2-specific by exact matching of V gene, CDR3 amino acid sequence and J gene to a known reactive TCR set. The reference SARS-CoV-2 TCR set was derived from MIRA and filtered for enrichment in COVID-19-positive ImmuneCODE repertoires, a step that removed public or cross-reactive TCRs. Using the MIRA antigens, annotated TCRs were further analysed by specific ORF or by position within an ORF. Depth was the summed frequency of annotated unique rearrangements, while breadth was defined as annotated unique rearrangements over total unique productive rearrangements. Group comparisons of TCR breadth used two-sided Wilcoxon rank-sum tests. TCRdb retrieved this table from immuneACCESS and kept in-frame rearrangements only. Not all clones are present; in checked studies, unresolved V genes account for under half, and no reason is known for the remainder. The V and J calls and clone size were taken over from that table, and D and trimming were inferred from the DNA. Here the sample has some 340,000 clones; 86% occur a single time. The ten most abundant clones make up around 2% of the sample.

The full study reports these points: Substantial breadth of spike-specific CD8+ and CD4+ T cell responses was reported after vaccination. According to the authors, total T cell responses may have been underestimated by the TCR breadth and depth analyses. The study was not powered for comparison of responses between vaccine doses or regimens. Vaccine and placebo recipients had similar non-spike TCR breadth, a finding consistent with the vaccine containing only spike. Spike-specific TCR breadth was higher in Ad26.COV2.S recipients than in placebo recipients (P = 0.0014).

Read against the paper, the sample's treatment or condition label means: some 19 received Ad26.COV2.S at low or high dose, single or two shots; roughly five received placebo; per-sample allocation not given. For vaccine and placebo recipients, repertoires were sequenced using samples collected on day 63 after the first injection. Cohort 1b enrolled 20 to 30 adults aged 18-55 years at a single site in Boston, USA, between 29 July and 7 August 2020. Ad26.COV2.S was a replication-incompetent adenovirus type 26 vector that expressed a prefusion-stabilized SARS-CoV-2 spike protein derived from the original Wuhan strain. In the case of this clone: It has no known antigen specificity. Within one base of it there is no much larger clone, and no base qualities were kept. Other DNA sequences within the sample encode an identical CDR3.

CDR1 and CDR2, per the germline V gene, are SNHLY and FYNNEI. The cysteine opens and the phenylalanine closes a CDR3 of 13 amino acids. The only DNA kept is the CDR3, 39 bases in frame from the first base. V is reduced by 2 bases and J by 1 base, leaving a spacing of 5 bases between them. The sample was peripheral blood, taken in a trial of Ad26.COV2.S vaccine versus placebo. This clonotype was sampled from a person aged 18-65 years who received the Ad26.COV2.S COVID-19 vaccine or a placebo. The chain was built from TRBV2 and TRBJ1-1; the D gene is not confidently resolved. The DNA is as follows: TGTGCCAGCAGTGAACTTGAGAACACTGAAGCTTTCTTT. Translation gives CASSELENTEAFF. Full variable domain (CDR3 extended with the reference TRBV2 and TRBJ1-1 proteins): EPEVTQTPSHQVTQMGQEVILRCVPISNHLYFYWYRQILGQKVEFLVSFYNNEISEKSEIFDDQFSVERPDGSNFTLKIRSTKLEDSAMYFCASSELENTEAFFGQGTRLTVV.